The T cell receptor beta chain described here comes from a study of early T cells in non-severe SARS-CoV-2 infection. Study in general: Sequencing of unsorted whole blood was done on bulk RNA, leaving chains unpaired.

General study points: A preference for anti-spike CD8 responses marked VDJdb matching, which missed private and CD4 specificities.

This clonotype has at least ten counts. Its specificity is not known. The DNA is left out, because the CDR3 cannot be placed on it with certainty; the CDR3 is given as TCRdb lists it. In the library, individual cDNA molecules carried attached unique molecular identifiers. TCRdb analysed the 5' RACE reads with MiXCR anew, one entry per CDR3 protein. Of approximately 67,000 distinct CDR3 sequences in the sample, 11% were seen once. Inclusive of both ends, the CDR3 amounts to 16 amino acids. The material sequenced was whole blood. The genes are TRBV21-1 and TRBJ2-3; the listed D gene, TRBD1, was not tested against the DNA. TRBV21-1 is a documented pseudogene. This sequence was found in an adult who was a healthcare worker with PCR-confirmed SARS-CoV-2 infection or an uninfected control (not recorded which). The CDR3 region is CASTTAGPVGVGTQYF.